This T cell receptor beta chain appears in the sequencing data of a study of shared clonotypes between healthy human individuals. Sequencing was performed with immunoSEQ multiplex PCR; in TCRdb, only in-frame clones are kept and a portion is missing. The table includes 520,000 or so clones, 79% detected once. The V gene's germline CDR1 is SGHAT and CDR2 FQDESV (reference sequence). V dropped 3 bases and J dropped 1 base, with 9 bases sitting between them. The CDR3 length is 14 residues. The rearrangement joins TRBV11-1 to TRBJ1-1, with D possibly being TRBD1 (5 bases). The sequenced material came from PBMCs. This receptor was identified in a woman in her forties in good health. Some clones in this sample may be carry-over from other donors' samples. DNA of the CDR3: TGTGCCAGCAGCTTCCGGACACCGAACACTGAAGCTTTCTTT. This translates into CASSFRTPNTEAFF. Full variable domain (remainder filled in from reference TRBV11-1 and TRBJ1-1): EAEVAQSPRYKITEKSQAVAFWCDPISGHATLYWYRQILGQGPELLVQFQDESVVDDSQLPKDRFSAERLKGVDSTLKIQPAELGDSAMYLCASSFRTPNTEAFFGQGTRLTVV.